This TCR beta chain comes out of a study of Ad26.COV2.S vaccination and SARS-CoV-2 variants. Treatment noted: roughly 19 received Ad26.COV2.S at low or high dose, single or two shots; about five received placebo; per-sample allocation not given. Collection of samples fell on day 63 after the first vaccine or placebo injection. This CDR3 has 15 residues. V lost 2 bases to trimming and J lost 6 bases, with 16 bases between them. Germline CDR1 is MNHNY and CDR2 is SVGAGI (reference sequence). TCRdb's copy holds only in-frame clones and misses some; the assay was immunoSEQ multiplex PCR. The profile covers fewer than 400,000 clones, with around 84% appearing a single time and 1.5% to 2% taken by the ten largest.

The sequencing used peripheral blood, collected in a trial of Ad26.COV2.S vaccine versus placebo. The TCR was taken from a person aged 18-60 years who received the Ad26.COV2.S COVID-19 vaccine or a placebo. The J gene is TRBJ1-1, the V gene TRBV6-6; no reliable D call. The CDR3 spells CASSYVNSRVAEAFF. The CDR3 coding sequence is TGTGCCAGCAGTTACGTTAACAGTAGAGTCGCTGAAGCTTTCTTT.